This T cell receptor (beta chain) derives from a study of chemoradiotherapy in HPV16-positive cancers. Turning to the study itself: A couple of HPV16-positive patients' cells yielded candidate HPV-specific clones and common motifs.

The repertoire was sequenced with immunoSEQ multiplex PCR; TCRdb's copy has only in-frame clones and lacks some. The table lists approximately 9,000 clones, 65% to 75% of them singletons. General study points: Only two HPV16-positive patients supplied the functional HPV-specificity definition. Candidate HPV-specific clones and E7-related TCR motifs grew in tumor during treatment.

Points on this clone: Its target is unknown.

Samples were taken several times over chemoradiotherapy. CDR3 length: 17 amino acids. Germline-derived CDR1 and CDR2 are LNHDA and SQIVND (reference sequence). V trimming: 4 bases; J trimming: 4 bases; junction bases outside the gene matches: 15. The sequencing used tumor tissue, collected from a patient who underwent chemoradiotherapy. The chain uses TRBV19 and TRBJ2-7, with 8 bases that match TRBD1. This clonotype was obtained from a human donor with HPV-associated anogenital cancer. CDR3 residues: CASSRQGAKIARYEQYF. The CDR3 DNA reads TGTGCCAGTAGTAGGCAGGGGGCGAAGATAGCAAGGTACGAGCAGTACTTC. The entire variable domain, with the rest obtained from reference TRBV19 and TRBJ2-7, is as follows: DGGITQSPKYLFRKEGQNVTLSCEQNLNHDAMYWYRQDPGQGLRLIYYSQIVNDFQKGDIAEGYSVSREKKESFPLTVTSAQKNPTAFYLCASSRQGAKIARYEQYFGPGTRLTVT.